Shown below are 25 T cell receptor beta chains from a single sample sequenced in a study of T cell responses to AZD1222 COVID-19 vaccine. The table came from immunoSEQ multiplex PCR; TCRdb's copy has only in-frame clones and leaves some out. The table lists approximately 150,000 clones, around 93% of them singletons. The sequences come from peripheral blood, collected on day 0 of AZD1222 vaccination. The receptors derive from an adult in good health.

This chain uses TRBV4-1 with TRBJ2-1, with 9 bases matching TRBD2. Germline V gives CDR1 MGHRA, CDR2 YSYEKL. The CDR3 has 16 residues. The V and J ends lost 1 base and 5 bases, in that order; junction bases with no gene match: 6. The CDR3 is CASSQGLAGSNNEQFF. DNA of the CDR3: TGCGCCAGCAGCCAAGGGCTAGCGGGGAGTAACAATGAGCAGTTCTTC.

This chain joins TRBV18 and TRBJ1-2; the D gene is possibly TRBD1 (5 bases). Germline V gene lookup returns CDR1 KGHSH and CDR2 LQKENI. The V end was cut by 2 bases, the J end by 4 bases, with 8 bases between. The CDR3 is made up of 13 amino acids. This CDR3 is CASSPGAGYGYTF. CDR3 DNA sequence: TGTGCCAGCTCACCAGGGGCGGGCTATGGCTACACCTTC.

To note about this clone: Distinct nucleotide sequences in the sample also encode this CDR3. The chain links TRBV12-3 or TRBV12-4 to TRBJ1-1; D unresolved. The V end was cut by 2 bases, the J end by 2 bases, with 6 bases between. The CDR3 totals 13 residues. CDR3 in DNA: TGTGCCAGCAGTTTATCAGTTAACACTGAAGCTTTCTTT. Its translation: CASSLSVNTEAFF.

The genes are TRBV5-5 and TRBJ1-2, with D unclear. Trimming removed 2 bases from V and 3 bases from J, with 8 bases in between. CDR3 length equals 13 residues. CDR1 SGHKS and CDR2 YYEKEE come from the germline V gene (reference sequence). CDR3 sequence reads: CASSFHADYGYTF. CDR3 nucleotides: TGTGCCAGCAGCTTTCATGCGGACTATGGCTACACCTTC.

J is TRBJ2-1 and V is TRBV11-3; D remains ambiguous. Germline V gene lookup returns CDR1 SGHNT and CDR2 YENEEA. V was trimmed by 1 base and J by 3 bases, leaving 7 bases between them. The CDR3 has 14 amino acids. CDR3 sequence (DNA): TGTGCCAGCAGCTTAGGGACCAACTACAATGAGCAGTTCTTC. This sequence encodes CASSLGTNYNEQFF.

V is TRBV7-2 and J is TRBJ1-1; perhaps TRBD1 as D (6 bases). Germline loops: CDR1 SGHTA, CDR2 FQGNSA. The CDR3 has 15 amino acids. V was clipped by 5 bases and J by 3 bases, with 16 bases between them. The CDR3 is CASSPATGRYTEAFF. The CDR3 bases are TGTGCCAGCAGCCCAGCTACAGGGAGATACACTGAAGCTTTCTTT.

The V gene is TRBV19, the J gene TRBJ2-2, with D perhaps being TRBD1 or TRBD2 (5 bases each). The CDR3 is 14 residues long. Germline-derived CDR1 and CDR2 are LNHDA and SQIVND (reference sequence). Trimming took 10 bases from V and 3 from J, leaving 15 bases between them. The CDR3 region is CATNQGDHTGELFF. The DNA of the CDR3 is TGTGCCACCAACCAAGGGGACCACACCGGGGAGCTGTTTTTT. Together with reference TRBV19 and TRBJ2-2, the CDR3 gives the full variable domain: DGGITQSPKYLFRKEGQNVTLSCEQNLNHDAMYWYRQDPGQGLRLIYYSQIVNDFQKGDIAEGYSVSREKKESFPLTVTSAQKNPTAFYLCATNQGDHTGELFFGEGSRLTVL.

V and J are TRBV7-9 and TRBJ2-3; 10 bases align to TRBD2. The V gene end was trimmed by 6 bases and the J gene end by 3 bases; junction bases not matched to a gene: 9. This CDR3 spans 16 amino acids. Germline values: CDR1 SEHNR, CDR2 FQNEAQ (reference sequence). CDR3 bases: TGTGCCAGCAGTAAGACCCTTAGCGGGAGGACAGATACGCAGTATTTT. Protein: CASSKTLSGRTDTQYF.

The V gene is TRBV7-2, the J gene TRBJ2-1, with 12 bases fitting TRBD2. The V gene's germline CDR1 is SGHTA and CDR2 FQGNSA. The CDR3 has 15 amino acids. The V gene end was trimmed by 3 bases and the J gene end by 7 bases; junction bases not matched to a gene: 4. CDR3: CASSFILAGGNEQFF. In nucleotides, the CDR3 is TGTGCCAGCAGCTTTATTCTAGCGGGAGGGAATGAGCAGTTCTTC.

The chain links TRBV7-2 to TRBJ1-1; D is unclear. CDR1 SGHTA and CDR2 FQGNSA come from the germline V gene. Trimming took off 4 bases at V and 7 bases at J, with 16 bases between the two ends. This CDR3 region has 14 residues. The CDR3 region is CASSSRTPTFEAFF. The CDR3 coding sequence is TGTGCCAGCAGCTCCAGGACGCCTACTTTTGAAGCTTTCTTT. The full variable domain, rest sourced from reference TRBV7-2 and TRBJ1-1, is GAGVSQSPSNKVTEKGKDVELRCDPISGHTALYWYRQSLGQGLEFLIYFQGNSAPDKSGLPSDRFSAERTGGSVSTLTIQRTQQEDSAVYLCASSSRTPTFEAFFGQGTRLTVV.

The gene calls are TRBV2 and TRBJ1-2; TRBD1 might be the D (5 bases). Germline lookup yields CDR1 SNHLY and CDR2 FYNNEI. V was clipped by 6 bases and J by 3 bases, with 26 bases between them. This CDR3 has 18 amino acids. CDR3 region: CASRGQIRQGGAHYGYTF. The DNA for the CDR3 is TGTGCCAGCAGAGGACAAATCCGGCAGGGCGGGGCCCACTATGGCTACACCTTC.

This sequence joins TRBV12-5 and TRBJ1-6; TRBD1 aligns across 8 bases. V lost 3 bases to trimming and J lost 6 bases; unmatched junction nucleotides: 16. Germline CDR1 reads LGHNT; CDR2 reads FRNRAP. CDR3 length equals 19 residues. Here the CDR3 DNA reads TGTGCTAGTGGTTTTTGTACGGACAGGGAGGTTCGGTGTAATTCACCCCTCCACTTT. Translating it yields CASGFCTDREVRCNSPLHF.

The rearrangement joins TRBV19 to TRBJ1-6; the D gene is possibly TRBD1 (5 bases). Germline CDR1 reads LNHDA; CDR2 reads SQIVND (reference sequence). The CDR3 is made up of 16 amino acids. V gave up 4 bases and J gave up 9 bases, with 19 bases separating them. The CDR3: CASSTNPRASASPLHF. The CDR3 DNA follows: TGTGCCAGTAGTACCAACCCCAGGGCCTCCGCTTCACCCCTCCACTTT.

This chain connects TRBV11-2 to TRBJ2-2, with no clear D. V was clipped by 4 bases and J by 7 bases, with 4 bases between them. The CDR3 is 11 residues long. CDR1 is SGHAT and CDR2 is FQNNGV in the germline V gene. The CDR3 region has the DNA TGTGCCAGCAGCTGGCTCGGGGAGCTGTTTTTT. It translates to CASSWLGELFF.

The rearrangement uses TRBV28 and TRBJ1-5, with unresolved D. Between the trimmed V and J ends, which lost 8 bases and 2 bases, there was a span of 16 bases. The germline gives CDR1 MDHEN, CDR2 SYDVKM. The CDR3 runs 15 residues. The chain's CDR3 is CASSQRGGGNQPQHF. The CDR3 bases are TGTGCCAGCTCCCAGCGGGGTGGGGGCAATCAGCCCCAGCATTTT.

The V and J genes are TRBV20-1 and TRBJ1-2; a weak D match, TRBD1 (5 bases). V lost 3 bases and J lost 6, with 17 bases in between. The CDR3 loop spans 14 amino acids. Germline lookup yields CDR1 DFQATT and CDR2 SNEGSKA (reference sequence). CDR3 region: CSASKPETVNGYTF. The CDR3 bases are TGCAGTGCTAGTAAACCTGAGACAGTCAATGGCTACACCTTC.

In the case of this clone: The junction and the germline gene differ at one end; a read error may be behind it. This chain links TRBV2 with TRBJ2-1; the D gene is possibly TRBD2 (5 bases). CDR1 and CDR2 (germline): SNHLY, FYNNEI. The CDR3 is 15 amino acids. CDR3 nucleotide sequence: TGTGCCAACAGTGAGGGCGGCGGCTCCTACAATGAGCAGTTCTTC. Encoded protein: CANSEGGGSYNEQFF. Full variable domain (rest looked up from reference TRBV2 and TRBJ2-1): EPEVTQTPSHQVTQMGQEVILRCVPISNHLYFYWYRQILGQKVEFLVSFYNNEISEKSEIFDDQFSVERPDGSNFTLKIRSTKLEDSAMYFCANSEGGGSYNEQFFGPGTRLTVL.

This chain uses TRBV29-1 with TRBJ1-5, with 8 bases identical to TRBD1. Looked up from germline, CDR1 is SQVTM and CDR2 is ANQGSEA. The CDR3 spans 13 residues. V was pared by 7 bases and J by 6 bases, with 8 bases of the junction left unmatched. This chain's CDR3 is CSATGQVGQPQHF. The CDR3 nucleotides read TGCAGCGCCACGGGACAGGTTGGTCAGCCCCAGCATTTT.

CDR3 DNA sequence: TGTGCCGGAGGGGGACAAGACACCGGGGAGCTGTTTTTT. Protein product: CAGGGQDTGELFF. V gene TRBV2 combines with J gene TRBJ2-2; D may match TRBD1 or TRBD2 (6 bases each). The CDR3 is 13 amino acids. Trimming removed 11 bases at V and 3 bases at J, with 13 bases between. From germline, CDR1 is SNHLY and CDR2 FYNNEI.

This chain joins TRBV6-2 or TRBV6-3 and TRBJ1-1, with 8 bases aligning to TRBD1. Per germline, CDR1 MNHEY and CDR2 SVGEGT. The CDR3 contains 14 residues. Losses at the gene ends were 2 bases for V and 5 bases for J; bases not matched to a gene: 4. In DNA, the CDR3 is TGTGCCAGCAGTTACCGACAGGGGAGGACTGAAGCTTTCTTT. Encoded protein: CASSYRQGRTEAFF.

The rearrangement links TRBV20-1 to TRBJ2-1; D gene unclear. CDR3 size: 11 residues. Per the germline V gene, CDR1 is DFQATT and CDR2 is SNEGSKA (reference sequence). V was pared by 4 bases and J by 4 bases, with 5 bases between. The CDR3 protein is CSAKIYNEQFF. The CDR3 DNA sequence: TGCAGTGCTAAAATATACAATGAGCAGTTCTTC.

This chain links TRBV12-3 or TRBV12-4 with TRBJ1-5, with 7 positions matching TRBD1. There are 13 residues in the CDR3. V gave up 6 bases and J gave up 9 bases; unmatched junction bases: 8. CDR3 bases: TGTGCCAGCAGCCTAGACAGGGAGATGCCCCAGCATTTT. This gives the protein CASSLDREMPQHF.

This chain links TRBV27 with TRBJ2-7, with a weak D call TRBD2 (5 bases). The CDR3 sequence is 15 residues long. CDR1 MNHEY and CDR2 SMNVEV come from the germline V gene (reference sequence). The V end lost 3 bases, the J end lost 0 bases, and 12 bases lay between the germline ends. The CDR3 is CASSLRGPYSYEQYF. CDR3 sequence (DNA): TGTGCCAGCAGTTTGCGCGGGCCTTACTCCTACGAGCAGTACTTC.

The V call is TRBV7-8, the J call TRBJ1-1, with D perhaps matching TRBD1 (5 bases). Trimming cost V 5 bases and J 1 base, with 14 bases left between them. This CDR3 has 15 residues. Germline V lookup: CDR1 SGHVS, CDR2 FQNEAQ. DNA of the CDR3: TGTGCCAGCAGCCCTCGGACACCATCGAACACTGAAGCTTTCTTT. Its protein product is CASSPRTPSNTEAFF.

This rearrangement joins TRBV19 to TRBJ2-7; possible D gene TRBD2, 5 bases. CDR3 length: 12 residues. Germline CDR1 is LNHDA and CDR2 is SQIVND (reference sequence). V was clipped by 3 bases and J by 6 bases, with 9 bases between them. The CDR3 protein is CASSIPEGEQYF. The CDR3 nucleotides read TGTGCCAGTAGTATCCCCGAGGGCGAGCAGTACTTC. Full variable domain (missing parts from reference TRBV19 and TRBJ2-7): DGGITQSPKYLFRKEGQNVTLSCEQNLNHDAMYWYRQDPGQGLRLIYYSQIVNDFQKGDIAEGYSVSREKKESFPLTVTSAQKNPTAFYLCASSIPEGEQYFGPGTRLTVT.